Described below is a single T cell receptor (beta chain) sequence and its context. Its antigen is still unknown. These data are taken from a study of molecular identifiers for immune sequencing clone quantification. Study-level results: For effector cells, clones above 20 RNA copies held over 98% of molecules; for naive cells, under 1%.

Naive CD8 libraries came from approximately 20,000 to 1,000,000 sorted cells with 10%, 30% or 50% RNA. Using its own MiXCR run on the PCR reads, TCRdb lists one record per CDR3 protein. Seen here are some 100,000 distinct CDR3 sequences, roughly 38% observed once, and the top ten hold 4% to 5%. Sequencing was carried out using naive CD8+ T cells from blood, with Jurkat cell RNA spiked in. The subset was: FACS-sorted CD8+CD4-CCR7+CD45RA+ naive T cells. This TCR was sampled from a human donor in good health. Some libraries in this study had Jurkat cell RNA spiked in.

Here the CDR3 DNA reads TGTGCCAGTAGTGCCGGGACTTCCTACGAGCAGTACTTC. It translates to CASSAGTSYEQYF. The J gene is TRBJ2-7, the V gene TRBV19; perhaps TRBD2 as D (6 bases). This CDR3 is 13 amino acids long. CDR1 is LNHDA and CDR2 is SQIVND in the germline V gene (reference sequence). Trimming took 5 bases from V and 1 from J, leaving 9 bases between them.